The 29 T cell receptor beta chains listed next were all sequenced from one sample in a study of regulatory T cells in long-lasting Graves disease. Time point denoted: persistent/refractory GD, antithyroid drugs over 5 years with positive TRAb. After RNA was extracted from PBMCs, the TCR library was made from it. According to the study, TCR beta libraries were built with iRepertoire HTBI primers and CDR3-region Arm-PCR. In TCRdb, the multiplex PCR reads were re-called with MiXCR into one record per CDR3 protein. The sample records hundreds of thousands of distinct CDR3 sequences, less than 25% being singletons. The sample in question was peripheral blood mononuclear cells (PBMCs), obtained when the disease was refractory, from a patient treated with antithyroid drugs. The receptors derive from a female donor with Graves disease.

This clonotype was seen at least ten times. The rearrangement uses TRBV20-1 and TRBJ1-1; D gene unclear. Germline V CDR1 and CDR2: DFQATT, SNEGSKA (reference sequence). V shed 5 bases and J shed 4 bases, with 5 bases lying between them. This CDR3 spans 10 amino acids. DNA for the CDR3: TGCAGTGCTCGACTCACTGAAGCTTTCTTT. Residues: CSARLTEAFF.

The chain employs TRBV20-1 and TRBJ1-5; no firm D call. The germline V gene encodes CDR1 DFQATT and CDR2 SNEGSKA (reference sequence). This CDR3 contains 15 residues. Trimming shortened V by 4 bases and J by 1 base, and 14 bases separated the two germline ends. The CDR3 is CSATTTPTSNQPQHF. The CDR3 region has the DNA TGCAGTGCTACGACAACGCCTACAAGCAATCAGCCCCAGCATTTT.

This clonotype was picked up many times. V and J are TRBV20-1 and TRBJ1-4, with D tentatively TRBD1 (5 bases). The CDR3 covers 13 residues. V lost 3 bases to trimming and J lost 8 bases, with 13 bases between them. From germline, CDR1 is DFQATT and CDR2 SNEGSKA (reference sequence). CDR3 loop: CSAREGRREKLFF. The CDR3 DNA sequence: TGCAGTGCTAGGGAGGGGAGGCGGGAAAAACTGTTTTTT.

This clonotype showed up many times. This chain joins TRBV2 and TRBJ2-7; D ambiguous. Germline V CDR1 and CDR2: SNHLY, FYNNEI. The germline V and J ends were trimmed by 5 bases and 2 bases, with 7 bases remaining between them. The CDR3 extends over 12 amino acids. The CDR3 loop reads CASSTLPYEQYF. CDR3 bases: TGTGCCAGCAGTACTTTACCCTACGAGCAGTACTTC.

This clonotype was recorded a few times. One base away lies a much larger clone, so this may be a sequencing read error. CDR3 nucleotides: TGTGCCAGCATGCAGGGCAGGGGGCTTAGCACTGAAGCTTTCTTT. It encodes CASMQGRGLSTEAFF. The chain has TRBV28 and TRBJ1-1, with TRBD1 matching 8 bases. The V and J ends lost 7 bases and 4 bases, in that order; junction bases with no gene match: 11. The CDR3 spans 15 residues. Germline V lookup: CDR1 MDHEN, CDR2 SYDVKM.

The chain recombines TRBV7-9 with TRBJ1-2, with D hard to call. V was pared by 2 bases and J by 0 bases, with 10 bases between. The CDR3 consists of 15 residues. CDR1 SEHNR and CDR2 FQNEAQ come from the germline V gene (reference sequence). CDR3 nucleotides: TGTGCCAGCAGCTTATCGGCACTAGCTAACTATGGCTACACCTTC. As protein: CASSLSALANYGYTF.

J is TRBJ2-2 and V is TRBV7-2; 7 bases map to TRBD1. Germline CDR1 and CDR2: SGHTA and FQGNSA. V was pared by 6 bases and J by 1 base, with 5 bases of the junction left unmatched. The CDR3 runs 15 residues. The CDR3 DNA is TGTGCCAGCAGAGCCGGGACAGTGAACACCGGGGAGCTGTTTTTT. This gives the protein CASRAGTVNTGELFF.

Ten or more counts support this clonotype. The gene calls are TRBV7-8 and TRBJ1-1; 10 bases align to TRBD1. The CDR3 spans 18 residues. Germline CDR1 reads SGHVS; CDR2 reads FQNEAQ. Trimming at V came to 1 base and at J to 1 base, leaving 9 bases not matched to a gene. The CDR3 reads CASSLVRQGAIRNTEAFF. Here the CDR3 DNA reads TGTGCCAGCAGCTTAGTGAGACAGGGGGCCATTCGGAACACTGAAGCTTTCTTT. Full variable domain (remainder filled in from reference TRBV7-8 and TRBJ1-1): GAGVSQSPRYKVAKRGQDVALRCDPISGHVSLFWYQQALGQGPEFLTYFQNEAQLDKSGLPSDRFFAERPEGSVSTLKIQRTQQEDSAVYLCASSLVRQGAIRNTEAFFGQGTRLTVV.

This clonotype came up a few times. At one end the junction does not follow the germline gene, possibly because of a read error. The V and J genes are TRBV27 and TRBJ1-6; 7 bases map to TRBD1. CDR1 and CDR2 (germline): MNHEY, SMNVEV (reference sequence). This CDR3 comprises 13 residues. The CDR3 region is CASSLSKGAPLHF. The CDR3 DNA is TGTGCCAGCAGTTTATCGAAGGGGGCACCCCTCCATTTT.

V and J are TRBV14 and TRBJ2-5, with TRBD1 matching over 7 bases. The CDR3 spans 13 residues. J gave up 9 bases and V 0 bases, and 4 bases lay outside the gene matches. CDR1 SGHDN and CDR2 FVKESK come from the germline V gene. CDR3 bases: TGTGCCAGCAGCCAAGATCTAGGGGGCGCCCAGTACTTC. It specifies CASSQDLGGAQYF. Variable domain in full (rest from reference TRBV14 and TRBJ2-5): EAGVTQFPSHSVIEKGQTVTLRCDPISGHDNLYWYRRVMGKEIKFLLHFVKESKQDESGMPNNRFLAERTGGTYSTLKVQPAELEDSGVYFCASSQDLGGAQYFGPGTRLLVL.

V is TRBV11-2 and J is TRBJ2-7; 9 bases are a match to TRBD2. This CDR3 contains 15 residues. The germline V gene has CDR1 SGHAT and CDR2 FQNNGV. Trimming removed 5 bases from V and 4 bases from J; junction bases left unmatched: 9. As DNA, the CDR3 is TGTGCCAGCAGCCAAGCCCTAGCGGGAAGGTACGAGCAGTACTTC. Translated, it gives CASSQALAGRYEQYF. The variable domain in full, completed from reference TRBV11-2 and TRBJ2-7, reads EAGVAQSPRYKIIEKRQSVAFWCNPISGHATLYWYQQILGQGPKLLIQFQNNGVVDDSQLPKDRFSAERLKGVDSTLKIQPAKLEDSAVYLCASSQALAGRYEQYFGPGTRLTVT.

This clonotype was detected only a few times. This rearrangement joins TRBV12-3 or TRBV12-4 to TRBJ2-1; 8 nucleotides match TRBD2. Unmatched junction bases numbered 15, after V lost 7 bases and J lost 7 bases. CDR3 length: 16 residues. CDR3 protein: CASTNLGAGGVNEQFF. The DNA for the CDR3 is TGTGCCAGCACTAATCTAGGGGCGGGAGGCGTGAATGAGCAGTTCTTC.

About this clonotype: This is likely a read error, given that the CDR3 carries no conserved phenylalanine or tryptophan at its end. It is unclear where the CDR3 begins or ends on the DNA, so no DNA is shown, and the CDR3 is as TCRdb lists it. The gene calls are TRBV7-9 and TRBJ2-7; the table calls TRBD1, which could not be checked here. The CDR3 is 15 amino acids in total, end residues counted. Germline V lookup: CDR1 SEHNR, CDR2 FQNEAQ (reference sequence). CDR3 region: CASSRGGGQGGNLYS.

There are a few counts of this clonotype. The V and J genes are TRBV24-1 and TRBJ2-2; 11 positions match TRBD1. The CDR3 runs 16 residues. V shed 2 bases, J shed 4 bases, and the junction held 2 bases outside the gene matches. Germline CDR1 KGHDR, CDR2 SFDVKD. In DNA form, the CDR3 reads TGTGCCACCAGTGATTCCGGGACAGGGGGCACCGGGGAGCTGTTTTTT. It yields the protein CATSDSGTGGTGELFF.

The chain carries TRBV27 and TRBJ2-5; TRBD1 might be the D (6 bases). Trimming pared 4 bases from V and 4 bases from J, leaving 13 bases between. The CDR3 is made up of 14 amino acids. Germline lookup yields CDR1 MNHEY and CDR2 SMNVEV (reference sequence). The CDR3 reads CASSYGGYGETQYF. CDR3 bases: TGTGCCAGCAGTTATGGGGGCTATGGAGAGACCCAGTACTTC.

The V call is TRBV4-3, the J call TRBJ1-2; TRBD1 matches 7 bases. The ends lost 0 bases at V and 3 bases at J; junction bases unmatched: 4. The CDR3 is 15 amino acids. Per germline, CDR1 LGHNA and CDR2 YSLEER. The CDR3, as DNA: TGCGCCAGCAGCCAAGAAGCAGGGGGGGACTATGGCTACACCTTC. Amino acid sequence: CASSQEAGGDYGYTF.

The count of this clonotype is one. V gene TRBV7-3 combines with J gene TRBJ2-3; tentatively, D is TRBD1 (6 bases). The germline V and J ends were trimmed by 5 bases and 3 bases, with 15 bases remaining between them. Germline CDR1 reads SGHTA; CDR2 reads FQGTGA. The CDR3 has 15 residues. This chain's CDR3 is CASSTRGQGTDTQYF. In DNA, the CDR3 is TGTGCCAGCAGCACCCGGGGACAAGGGACAGATACGCAGTATTTT.

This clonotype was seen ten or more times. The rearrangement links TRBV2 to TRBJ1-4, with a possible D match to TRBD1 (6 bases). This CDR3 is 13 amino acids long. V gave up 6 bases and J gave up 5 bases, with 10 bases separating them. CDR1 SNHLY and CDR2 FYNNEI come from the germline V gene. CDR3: CASRGGQNEKLFF. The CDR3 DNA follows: TGTGCCAGCAGGGGGGGCCAAAATGAAAAACTGTTTTTT. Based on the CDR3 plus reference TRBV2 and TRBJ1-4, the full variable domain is EPEVTQTPSHQVTQMGQEVILRCVPISNHLYFYWYRQILGQKVEFLVSFYNNEISEKSEIFDDQFSVERPDGSNFTLKIRSTKLEDSAMYFCASRGGQNEKLFFGSGTQLSVL.

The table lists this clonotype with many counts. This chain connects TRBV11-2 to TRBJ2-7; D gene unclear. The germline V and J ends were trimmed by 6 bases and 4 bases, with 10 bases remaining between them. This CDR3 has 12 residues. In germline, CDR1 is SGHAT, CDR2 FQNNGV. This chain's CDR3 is CASSEQNYEQYF. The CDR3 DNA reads TGTGCCAGCAGTGAACAGAATTACGAGCAGTACTTC.

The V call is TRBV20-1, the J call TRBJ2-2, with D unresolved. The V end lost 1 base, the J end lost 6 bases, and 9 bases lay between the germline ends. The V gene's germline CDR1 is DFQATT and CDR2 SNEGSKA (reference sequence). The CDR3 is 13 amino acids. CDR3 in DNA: TGCAGTGCTAGAGCACTCCAAGCCGGGGAGCTGTTTTTT. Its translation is CSARALQAGELFF.

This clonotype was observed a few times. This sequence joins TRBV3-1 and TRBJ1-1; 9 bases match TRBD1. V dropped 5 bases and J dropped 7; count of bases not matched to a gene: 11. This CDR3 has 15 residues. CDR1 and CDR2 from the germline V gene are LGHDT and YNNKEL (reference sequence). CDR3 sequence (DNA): TGTGCCAGCAGCACCATGCCGACAGGGGGAGTTGAAGCTTTCTTT. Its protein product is CASSTMPTGGVEAFF.

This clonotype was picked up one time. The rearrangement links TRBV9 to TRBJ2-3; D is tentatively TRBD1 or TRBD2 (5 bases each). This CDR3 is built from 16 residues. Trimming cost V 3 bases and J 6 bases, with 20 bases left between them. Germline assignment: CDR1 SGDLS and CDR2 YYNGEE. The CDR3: CASSATGTEFWDTQYF. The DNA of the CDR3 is TGTGCCAGCAGCGCGACCGGGACCGAATTTTGGGATACGCAGTATTTT.

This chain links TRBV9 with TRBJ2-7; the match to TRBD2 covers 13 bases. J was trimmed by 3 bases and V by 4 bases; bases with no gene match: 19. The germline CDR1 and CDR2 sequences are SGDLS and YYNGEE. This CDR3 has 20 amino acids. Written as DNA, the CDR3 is TGTGCCAGCAGCATCTCGGGACTAGCGGGACTACAGTCATTCCACTACGAGCAGTACTTC. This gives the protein CASSISGLAGLQSFHYEQYF.

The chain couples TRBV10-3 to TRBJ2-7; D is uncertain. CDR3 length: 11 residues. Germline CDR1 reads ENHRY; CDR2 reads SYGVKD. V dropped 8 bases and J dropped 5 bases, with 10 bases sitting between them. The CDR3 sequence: CAISRKDEQYF. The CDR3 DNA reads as TGTGCCATCTCTCGCAAGGACGAGCAGTACTTC.

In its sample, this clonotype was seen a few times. The CDR3 loop is CASSWGKTEGEFGYTF. CDR3 bases: TGCGCCAGCAGCTGGGGGAAAACAGAGGGAGAGTTTGGCTACACCTTC. The V call is TRBV5-1, the J call TRBJ1-2; D may be TRBD1 (5 bases). From germline, CDR1 is SGHRS and CDR2 YFSETQ. Trimming removed 3 bases at V and 7 bases at J, with 22 bases between. This CDR3 has 16 amino acids.

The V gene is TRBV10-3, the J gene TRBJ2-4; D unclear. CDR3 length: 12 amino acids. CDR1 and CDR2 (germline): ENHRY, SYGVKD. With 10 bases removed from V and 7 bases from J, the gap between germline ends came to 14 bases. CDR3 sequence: CATLGPGNIQYF. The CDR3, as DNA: TGTGCCACGTTGGGTCCCGGGAACATTCAGTACTTC.

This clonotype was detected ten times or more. The CDR3 protein is CSAKPTGSSYEQYF. CDR3 coding DNA: TGCAGTGCTAAACCGACGGGCAGCTCCTACGAGCAGTACTTC. The rearrangement joins TRBV20-1 to TRBJ2-7; D ambiguous. The germline V gene encodes CDR1 DFQATT and CDR2 SNEGSKA (reference sequence). The CDR3 consists of 14 residues. V was cut by 4 bases and J by 0 bases, with 13 bases left in between.

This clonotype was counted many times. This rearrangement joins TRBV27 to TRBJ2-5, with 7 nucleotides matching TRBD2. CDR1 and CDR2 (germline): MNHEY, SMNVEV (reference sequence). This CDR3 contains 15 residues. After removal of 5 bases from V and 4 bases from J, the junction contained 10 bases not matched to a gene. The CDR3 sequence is CASSPGLGVVETQYF. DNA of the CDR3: TGTGCCAGCAGTCCCGGACTAGGGGTGGTAGAGACCCAGTACTTC.

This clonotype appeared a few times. CDR3 DNA sequence: TGTGCCAGCAGCCCCCCGGGACTAGCGGGACCCTCCTACGAGCAGTACTTC. This encodes CASSPPGLAGPSYEQYF. The rearrangement uses TRBV7-2 and TRBJ2-7; 13 bases line up with TRBD2. The CDR3 runs 17 residues. Losses at the gene ends were 5 bases for V and 0 bases for J; bases not matched to a gene: 7. From germline, CDR1 is SGHTA and CDR2 FQGNSA.